This T cell receptor beta chain was identified in a study of shared clonotypes between healthy human individuals. Study-wide context: Researchers assigned three CD4 naive, three CD4 memory, two CD8 naive and one CD8 memory plate to each donor. Whole-study findings and limits: Among donors, sharing of clonotypes was expected to be affected by sequencing depth.

Germline assignment: CDR1 SNHLY and CDR2 FYNNEI. The ends lost 7 bases at V and 3 bases at J; junction bases unmatched: 7. This CDR3 region has 14 residues. Donors, without exception, were Caucasian adults residing in Nashville, Tennessee. With regard to this clone: Its antigen is unknown.

Per sorted-subset replicate PCR, input was 150 to 250 ng DNA, representing around 30,000 T cell genomes. The protocol was immunoSEQ multiplex PCR, while the TCRdb copy is restricted to in-frame clones and leaves out a portion. This sample has around 83,000 clones, with under 65% found just once. The TCR originated in a young man in good health. The V and J genes are TRBV2 and TRBJ2-7, with 9 nucleotides matching TRBD1. The sequenced material came from memory CD8+ T cells sorted from blood. The subset was: CD45RO+ cells pooled with CCR7-negative TemRA cells. CDR3 DNA sequence: TGTGCCAGCATTGCTCCGGGACAGGGCTACGAGCAGTACTTC. Protein product: CASIAPGQGYEQYF.